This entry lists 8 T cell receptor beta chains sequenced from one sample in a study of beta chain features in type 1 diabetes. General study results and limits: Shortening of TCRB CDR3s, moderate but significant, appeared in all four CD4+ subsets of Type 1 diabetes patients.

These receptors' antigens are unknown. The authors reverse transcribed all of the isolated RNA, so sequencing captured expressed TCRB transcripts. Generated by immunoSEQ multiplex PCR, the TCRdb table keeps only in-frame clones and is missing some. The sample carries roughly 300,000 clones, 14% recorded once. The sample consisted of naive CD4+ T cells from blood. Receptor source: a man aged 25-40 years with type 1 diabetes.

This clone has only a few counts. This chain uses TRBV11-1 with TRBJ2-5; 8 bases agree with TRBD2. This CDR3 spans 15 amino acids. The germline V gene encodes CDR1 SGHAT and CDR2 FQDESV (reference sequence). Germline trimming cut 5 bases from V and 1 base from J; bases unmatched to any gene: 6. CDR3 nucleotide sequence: TGTGCCAGCAGCCGGGGACTAGTGGCCCAAGAGACCCAGTACTTC. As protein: CASSRGLVAQETQYF.

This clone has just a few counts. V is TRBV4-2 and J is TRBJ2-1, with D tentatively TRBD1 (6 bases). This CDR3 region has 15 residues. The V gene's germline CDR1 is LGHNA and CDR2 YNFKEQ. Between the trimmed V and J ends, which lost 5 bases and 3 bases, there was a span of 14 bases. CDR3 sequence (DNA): TGTGCCAGCAGCACGGGACAAGCCAGCTACAATGAGCAGTTCTTC. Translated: CASSTGQASYNEQFF.

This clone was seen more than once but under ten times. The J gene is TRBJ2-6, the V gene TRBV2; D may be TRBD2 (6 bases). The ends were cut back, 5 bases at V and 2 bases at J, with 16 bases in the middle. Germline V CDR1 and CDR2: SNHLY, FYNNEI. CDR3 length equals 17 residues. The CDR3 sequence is CASSFKGGPTGANVLTF. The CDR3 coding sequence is TGTGCCAGCAGTTTTAAGGGAGGCCCCACTGGGGCCAACGTCCTGACTTTC.

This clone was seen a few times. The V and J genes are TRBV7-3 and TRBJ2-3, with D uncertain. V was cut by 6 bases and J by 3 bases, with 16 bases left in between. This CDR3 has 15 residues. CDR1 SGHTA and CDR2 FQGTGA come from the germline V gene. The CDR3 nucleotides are TGTGCCAGCAGGAAAACTGCCATTGGTACAGATACGCAGTATTTT. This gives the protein CASRKTAIGTDTQYF.

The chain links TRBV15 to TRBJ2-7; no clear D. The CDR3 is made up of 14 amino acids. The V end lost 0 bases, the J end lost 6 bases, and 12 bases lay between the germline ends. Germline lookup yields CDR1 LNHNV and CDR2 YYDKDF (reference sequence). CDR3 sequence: CATSRDRNSGEQYF. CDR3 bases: TGTGCCACCAGCAGAGATCGCAACTCTGGCGAGCAGTACTTC.

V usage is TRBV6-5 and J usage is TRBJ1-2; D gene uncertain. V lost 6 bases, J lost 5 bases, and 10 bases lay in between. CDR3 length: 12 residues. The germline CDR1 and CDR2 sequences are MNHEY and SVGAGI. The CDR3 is CASSPGSYGYTF. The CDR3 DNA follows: TGTGCCAGCAGCCCTGGGAGTTATGGCTACACCTTC.

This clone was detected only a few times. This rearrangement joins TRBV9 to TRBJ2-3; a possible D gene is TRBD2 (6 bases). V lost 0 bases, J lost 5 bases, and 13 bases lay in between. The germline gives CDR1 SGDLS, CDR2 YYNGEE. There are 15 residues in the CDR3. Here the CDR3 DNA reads TGTGCCAGCAGCGTAGGCGGGAATGCGAGAGATACGCAGTATTTT. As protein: CASSVGGNARDTQYF. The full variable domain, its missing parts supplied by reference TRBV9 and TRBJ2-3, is DSGVTQTPKHLITATGQRVTLRCSPRSGDLSVYWYQQSLDQGLQFLIQYYNGEERAKGNILERFSAQQFPDLHSELNLSSLELGDSALYFCASSVGGNARDTQYFGPGTRLTVL.

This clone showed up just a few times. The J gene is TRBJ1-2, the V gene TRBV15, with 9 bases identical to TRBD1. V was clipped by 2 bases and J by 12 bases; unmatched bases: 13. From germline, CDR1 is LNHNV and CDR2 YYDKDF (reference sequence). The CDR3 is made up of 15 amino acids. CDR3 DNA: TGTGCCACCAGCAGAAGTTCGCGGACAGGGGTAACAAACACCTTC. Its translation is CATSRSSRTGVTNTF.